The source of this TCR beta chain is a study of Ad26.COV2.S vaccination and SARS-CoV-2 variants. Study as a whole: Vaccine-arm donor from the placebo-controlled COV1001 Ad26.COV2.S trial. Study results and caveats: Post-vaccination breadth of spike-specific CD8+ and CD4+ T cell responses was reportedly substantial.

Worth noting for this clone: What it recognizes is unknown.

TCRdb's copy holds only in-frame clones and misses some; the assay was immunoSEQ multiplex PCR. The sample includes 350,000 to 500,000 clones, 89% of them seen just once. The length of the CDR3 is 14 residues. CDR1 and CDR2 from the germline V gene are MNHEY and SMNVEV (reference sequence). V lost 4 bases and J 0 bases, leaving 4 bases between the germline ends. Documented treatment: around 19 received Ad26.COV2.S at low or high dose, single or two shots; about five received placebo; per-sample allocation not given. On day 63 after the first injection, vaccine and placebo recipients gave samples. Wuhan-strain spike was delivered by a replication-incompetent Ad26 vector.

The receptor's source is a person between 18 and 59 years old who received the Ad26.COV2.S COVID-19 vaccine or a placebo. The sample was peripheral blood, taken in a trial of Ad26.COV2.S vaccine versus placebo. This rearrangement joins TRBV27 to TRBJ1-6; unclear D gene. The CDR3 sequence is CASSWGSYNSPLHF. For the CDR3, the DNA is TGTGCCAGCAGTTGGGGCTCCTATAATTCACCCCTCCACTTT.